Below are 30 T cell receptor beta chains sequenced from a single sample in a study of blood T cell repertoires in COVID-19. This table comes from immunoSEQ multiplex PCR, and its TCRdb copy is limited to in-frame clones, with some not included. The table has some 180,000 clones, 70% to 90% seen once. Sequencing was performed on peripheral blood. Source of these receptors: a man aged 55 to 70 with active or convalescent COVID-19.

V is TRBV3-1 (or the pseudogene TRBV3-2) and J is TRBJ2-2, with TRBD1 matching 12 bases. The CDR3 totals 17 residues. CDR1 is LGHDT and CDR2 is YNNKEL in the germline V gene (reference sequence). V shed 4 bases and J 6 bases; nucleotides not matched to a gene: 9. The CDR3 protein is CASSLPWDRGPSGELFF. CDR3 DNA: TGTGCCAGCAGCCTCCCCTGGGACAGGGGGCCCTCCGGGGAGCTGTTTTTT.

The rearrangement links TRBV27 to TRBJ1-5; D perhaps matches TRBD1 (5 bases). The CDR3 covers 16 residues. Trimming removed 1 base at V and 0 bases at J, with 10 bases between. Germline CDR1 reads MNHEY; CDR2 reads SMNVEV (reference sequence). CDR3 protein: CASSLWGTNSNQPQHF. CDR3 bases: TGTGCCAGCAGTTTATGGGGGACTAATAGCAATCAGCCCCAGCATTTT.

This clone was found once. This rearrangement joins TRBV5-1 to TRBJ1-2, with 8 positions matching TRBD1. V shed 4 bases and J 8 bases; nucleotides not matched to a gene: 4. CDR3 length: 12 amino acids. CDR1 is SGHRS and CDR2 is YFSETQ in the germline V gene. CDR3 protein: CASSIGQGGYTF. The DNA for the CDR3 is TGCGCCAGCAGCATCGGACAGGGCGGCTACACCTTC.

V usage is TRBV5-1 and J usage is TRBJ2-1; D is possibly TRBD2 (5 bases). This CDR3 is 16 amino acids long. CDR1 and CDR2 (germline): SGHRS, YFSETQ. V shed 0 bases and J shed 2 bases, with 12 bases lying between them. The CDR3: CASSLGAGGAYNEQFF. The CDR3, as DNA: TGCGCCAGCAGCTTGGGGGCGGGCGGCGCCTACAATGAGCAGTTCTTC.

The chain uses TRBV24-1 and TRBJ2-3; tentative D call: TRBD1 (6 bases). Germline V CDR1 and CDR2: KGHDR, SFDVKD. V was trimmed by 5 bases and J by 1 base, leaving 12 bases between them. The CDR3 runs 15 residues. CDR3 protein: CATSAGQGRTDTQYF. As DNA, the CDR3 is TGTGCCACCAGTGCGGGACAAGGGCGCACAGATACGCAGTATTTT.

The chain joins TRBV7-3 to TRBJ1-3, with a tentative D call TRBD1 (6 bases). The length of the CDR3 is 13 residues. V was clipped by 5 bases and J by 4 bases, with 9 bases between them. The V gene's germline CDR1 is SGHTA and CDR2 FQGTGA. The DNA of the CDR3 is TGTGCCAGCAGCCGAGGACAGGGAAACACCATATATTTT. It codes for CASSRGQGNTIYF.

The V and J genes are TRBV10-3 and TRBJ1-5; D remains unclear. V was cut by 4 bases and J by 1 base, with 11 bases left in between. The CDR3 has 15 residues. The germline V gene has CDR1 ENHRY and CDR2 SYGVKD. The DNA for the CDR3 is TGTGCCATCAGTGGAGGAGGAGTAAGCAATCAGCCCCAGCATTTT. Amino acid sequence: CAISGGGVSNQPQHF.

CDR3 nucleotides: TGTGCCACCAGTGATGGGACATTTGAAGCTTTCTTT. This sequence encodes CATSDGTFEAFF. The chain carries TRBV24-1 and TRBJ1-1; maybe TRBD1 (6 bases). The V gene's germline CDR1 is KGHDR and CDR2 SFDVKD. The V gene lost 3 bases and the J gene lost 7 bases, with 8 bases spanning the gap. CDR3 length: 12 residues.

J is TRBJ1-3 and V is TRBV2; 9 bases match TRBD1. There are 14 residues in the CDR3. With 6 bases clipped from V and 2 bases from J, the junction kept 2 bases outside the gene matches. Germline lookup yields CDR1 SNHLY and CDR2 FYNNEI. CDR3 sequence (DNA): TGTGCCAGCAGGGGGGACAGGGCTGGAAACACCATATATTTT. It yields the protein CASRGDRAGNTIYF. Supplemented by reference TRBV2 and TRBJ1-3, the full variable domain reads EPEVTQTPSHQVTQMGQEVILRCVPISNHLYFYWYRQILGQKVEFLVSFYNNEISEKSEIFDDQFSVERPDGSNFTLKIRSTKLEDSAMYFCASRGDRAGNTIYFGEGSWLTVV.

This clone was detected once. This chain links TRBV3-1 (or the pseudogene TRBV3-2) with TRBJ2-6; D might be TRBD1 (5 bases). This CDR3 is built from 15 residues. The ends were cut back, 4 bases at V and 1 base at J, with 8 bases in the middle. Germline V gives CDR1 LGHDT, CDR2 YNNKEL (reference sequence). The CDR3 here is CASSPRGSGANVLTF. As DNA, the CDR3 is TGTGCCAGCAGCCCAAGGGGATCTGGGGCCAACGTCCTGACTTTC.

This chain connects TRBV3-1 (or the pseudogene TRBV3-2) to TRBJ1-6; perhaps TRBD1 as D (6 bases). Per germline, CDR1 LGHDT and CDR2 YNNKEL (reference sequence). V was cut by 3 bases and J by 2 bases, with 14 bases left in between. This CDR3 contains 17 residues. CDR3 DNA: TGTGCCAGCAGCCAGGGTCAGGGGAGTCCCTATAATTCACCCCTCCACTTT. Its protein is CASSQGQGSPYNSPLHF.

The rearrangement uses TRBV12-5 and TRBJ2-7, with TRBD1 identical over 9 bases. Germline loops: CDR1 LGHNT, CDR2 FRNRAP. The CDR3 spans 14 residues. The V gene end was trimmed by 5 bases and the J gene end by 3 bases; junction bases not matched to a gene: 5. CDR3 protein: CASGPGQGFYEQYF. CDR3 nucleotide sequence: TGTGCTAGTGGTCCGGGACAGGGCTTCTACGAGCAGTACTTC.

The rearrangement joins TRBV18 to TRBJ1-1, with a tentative D call TRBD1 (5 bases). Germline loops: CDR1 KGHSH, CDR2 LQKENI. The CDR3 totals 17 residues. V was shortened by 1 base and J by 5 bases, with 20 bases between the two germline ends. In DNA form, the CDR3 reads TGTGCCAGCTCACCACTGGACAAAGAGATGAGCAGGACTGAAGCTTTCTTT. Its translation: CASSPLDKEMSRTEAFF.

This sequence joins TRBV7-9 and TRBJ2-3; TRBD1 matches at 9 bases. Germline CDR1 reads SEHNR; CDR2 reads FQNEAQ (reference sequence). The CDR3 consists of 16 residues. J gave up 3 bases and V 1 base, and 5 bases lay outside the gene matches. The CDR3 region is CASSLDYRGLTDTQYF. CDR3 nucleotides: TGTGCCAGCAGCTTAGACTACAGGGGGCTGACAGATACGCAGTATTTT.

V is TRBV5-4 and J is TRBJ1-1; no reliable D call. This CDR3 contains 11 residues. Between the trimmed V and J ends, which lost 4 bases and 4 bases, there was a span of 5 bases. Germline V gene data show CDR1 as SGHNT and CDR2 as YYREEE (reference sequence). CDR3 bases: TGTGCCAGCAGCCGGGGCACTGAAGCTTTCTTT. Translation gives CASSRGTEAFF.

This chain uses TRBV19 with TRBJ2-7; 8 bases map to TRBD1. The CDR3 sequence is 14 residues long. Germline V gives CDR1 LNHDA, CDR2 SQIVND (reference sequence). Losses at the gene ends were 3 bases for V and 3 bases for J; bases not matched to a gene: 4. This chain's CDR3 is CASSMGTGGYEQYF. The CDR3 DNA reads TGTGCCAGTAGTATGGGAACAGGGGGCTACGAGCAGTACTTC.

The chain couples TRBV4-1 to TRBJ2-6, with D maybe TRBD1 (5 bases). V gave up 0 bases and J gave up 2 bases, with 14 bases separating them. Germline assignment: CDR1 MGHRA and CDR2 YSYEKL. There are 18 residues in the CDR3. The CDR3 bases are TGCGCCAGCAGCCAAGATTCGGCAGGGTACGCTGGGGCCAACGTCCTGACTTTC. Encoded protein: CASSQDSAGYAGANVLTF.

The chain combines TRBV30 with TRBJ2-7; possibly TRBD2 for D (6 bases). This CDR3 comprises 17 residues. Trimming took 3 bases from V and 5 from J, leaving 26 bases between them. Germline CDR1 and CDR2: GTSNPN and SVGIG (reference sequence). CDR3 bases: TGTGCCTGGAGCCTCCCCACTTGGAGGGGTCCATACCACGAGCAGTACTTC. Translated, it gives CAWSLPTWRGPYHEQYF.

This clone appeared once. V usage is TRBV24-1 and J usage is TRBJ2-5; TRBD2 is a possible D gene (6 bases). The V gene's germline CDR1 is KGHDR and CDR2 SFDVKD. V gave up 5 bases and J gave up 1 base, with 13 bases separating them. This CDR3 region has 15 residues. The CDR3 here is CATSALAGFQETQYF. CDR3 DNA sequence: TGTGCCACCAGTGCCCTCGCGGGATTCCAAGAGACCCAGTACTTC.

This chain joins TRBV6-5 and TRBJ2-2; the D gene is possibly TRBD1 (5 bases). The CDR3 contains 13 residues. CDR1 and CDR2 from the germline V gene are MNHEY and SVGAGI. Trimming pared 5 bases from V and 1 base from J, leaving 5 bases between. CDR3 coding DNA: TGTGCCAGCAGTACAGGGAACACCGGGGAGCTGTTTTTT. Protein product: CASSTGNTGELFF.

The chain is built from TRBV3-1 (or the pseudogene TRBV3-2) and TRBJ2-7; D is possibly TRBD2 (6 bases). V lost 2 bases to trimming and J lost 6 bases, with 14 bases between them. Germline values: CDR1 LGHDT, CDR2 YNNKEL (reference sequence). This CDR3 has 14 amino acids. The CDR3 DNA reads TGTGCCAGCAGCCAATCCGGGGGTACTCGCGAGCAGTACTTC. This gives the protein CASSQSGGTREQYF.

This CDR3 reads CASSDQWEGQPQHF. Written as DNA, the CDR3 is TGTGCCAGCAGTGACCAATGGGAGGGCCAGCCCCAGCATTTT. The rearrangement joins TRBV25-1 to TRBJ1-5; the D is unclear. Germline lookup yields CDR1 MGHDK and CDR2 SYGVNS. This CDR3 region has 14 residues. Trimming removed 3 bases at V and 7 bases at J, with 13 bases between.

This rearrangement joins TRBV7-9 to TRBJ1-1, with a tentative D call TRBD1 (5 bases). Germline V gene lookup returns CDR1 SEHNR and CDR2 FQNEAQ (reference sequence). The ends were cut back, 3 bases at V and 0 bases at J, with 5 bases in the middle. The CDR3 extends over 13 amino acids. The CDR3 nucleotides are TGTGCCAGCAGCTTGGACATGAACACTGAAGCTTTCTTT. It encodes CASSLDMNTEAFF.

The chain recombines TRBV5-6 with TRBJ1-4, with 7 nucleotides matching TRBD1. The V segment lost 5 bases and the J segment 4 bases; nucleotides outside the gene matches: 8. The length of the CDR3 is 15 residues. Germline V gives CDR1 SGHDT, CDR2 YYEEEE. CDR3 DNA: TGTGCCAGCAGATTCCGGACAGGAATTAATGAAAAACTGTTTTTT. As protein: CASRFRTGINEKLFF.

The chain joins TRBV3-1 (or the pseudogene TRBV3-2) to TRBJ1-5, with D tentatively TRBD1 (6 bases). The CDR3 has 16 amino acids. Looked up from germline, CDR1 is LGHDT and CDR2 is YNNKEL (reference sequence). V was cut by 0 bases and J by 3 bases, with 12 bases left in between. CDR3 region: CASSQDWQGTNQPQHF. In nucleotides, the CDR3 is TGTGCCAGCAGCCAAGACTGGCAGGGGACCAATCAGCCCCAGCATTTT.

The genes are TRBV3-1 (or the pseudogene TRBV3-2) and TRBJ2-2; 8 bases match TRBD2. This CDR3 has 17 amino acids. Germline V gives CDR1 LGHDT, CDR2 YNNKEL (reference sequence). Trimming took 1 base from V and 4 from J; bases not matched to a gene: 8. The DNA for the CDR3 is TGTGCCAGCAGCCAAGGACTAGCGAGGGCGATCACCGGGGAGCTGTTTTTT. Protein: CASSQGLARAITGELFF.

The gene calls are TRBV18 and TRBJ2-7; 7 bases fit TRBD1. The CDR3 is made up of 16 amino acids. Germline values: CDR1 KGHSH, CDR2 LQKENI. The trim removed 1 base at V and 0 bases at J, leaving 6 bases unmatched. The CDR3 DNA sequence: TGTGCCAGCTCACCACAGGGGACAGAGTTCTCCTACGAGCAGTACTTC. Its translation is CASSPQGTEFSYEQYF.

This sequence joins TRBV7-3 and TRBJ2-1; 7 bases agree with TRBD2. Per germline, CDR1 SGHTA and CDR2 FQGTGA. Trimming took 3 bases from V and 7 from J; bases not matched to a gene: 9. This CDR3 contains 15 residues. The CDR3 is CASSFRRGELNEQFF. CDR3 coding DNA: TGTGCCAGCAGCTTTCGACGGGGGGAGTTAAATGAGCAGTTCTTC.

This chain joins TRBV3-1 (or the pseudogene TRBV3-2) and TRBJ1-6, with 9 bases that match TRBD1. J lost 10 bases, V lost 3 bases, and 7 bases had no gene match. The CDR3 consists of 15 residues. Germline CDR1 LGHDT, CDR2 YNNKEL (reference sequence). CDR3: CASSHGWTGESPLHF. The CDR3 DNA follows: TGTGCCAGCAGCCATGGGTGGACAGGGGAATCACCCCTCCACTTT.

The chain recombines TRBV24-1 with TRBJ1-3; tentatively, D is TRBD1 (5 bases). CDR3 length: 15 amino acids. The germline CDR1 and CDR2 sequences are KGHDR and SFDVKD. V lost 2 bases, J lost 3 bases, and 10 bases lay in between. CDR3 coding DNA: TGTGCCACCAGTGATTCGACGGACATTGGAAACACCATATATTTT. This encodes CATSDSTDIGNTIYF.